The 26 T cell receptor beta chains below were found in one sample sequenced in a study of cytomegalovirus exposure and HLA in healthy donors. This PCR relied on a set of 60 Vbeta primers and 13 Jbeta primers. Profiled with immunoSEQ multiplex PCR; TCRdb holds only in-frame clones, not every one. The table has fewer than 200,000 clones, 65% to 75% seen once. Sample: PBMCs. These receptors were collected from a girl between 5 and 17 years old in good health and CMV-seronegative.

This clone turned up a few times. This chain joins TRBV5-1 and TRBJ1-1; TRBD1 might be the D (5 bases). V lost 6 bases, J lost 3 bases, and 15 bases lay in between. Per germline, CDR1 SGHRS and CDR2 YFSETQ. The CDR3 is 14 residues long. CDR3 in amino acids: CASNSRGSDTEAFF. The CDR3 region has the DNA TGCGCCAGCAACTCGCGGGGCTCGGACACTGAAGCTTTCTTT.

In DNA, the CDR3 is TGTGCCAGCAGTTCAAAAGGGGGCAGGGATGAGCAGTTCTTC. It translates to CASSSKGGRDEQFF. J is TRBJ2-1 and V is TRBV28; 7 bases map to TRBD1. The CDR3 extends over 14 amino acids. The germline V gene has CDR1 MDHEN and CDR2 SYDVKM. Trimming cost V 4 bases and J 8 bases; bases outside gene matches: 8.

The chain carries TRBV6-1 and TRBJ2-3; 7 bases map to TRBD2. Germline loops: CDR1 MNHNS, CDR2 SASEGT. V lost 5 bases to trimming and J lost 9 bases; unmatched junction nucleotides: 14. This CDR3 is built from 15 residues. The CDR3 region is CASSSGGGTGHTQYF. CDR3 nucleotides: TGTGCCAGCAGTTCTGGGGGGGGAACCGGCCACACGCAGTATTTT.

The rearrangement joins TRBV19 to TRBJ1-5; tentatively, D is TRBD1 (5 bases). V dropped 0 bases and J dropped 6 bases, with 18 bases sitting between them. The CDR3 totals 17 residues. Germline V gene sequence: CDR1 LNHDA, CDR2 SQIVND (reference sequence). CDR3 bases: TGTGCCAGTAGTATAGAAGGGGAGGACGTCCGGAGTCAGCCCCAGCATTTT. Its translation: CASSIEGEDVRSQPQHF.

The genes are TRBV11-3 and TRBJ1-1, with D unresolved. The CDR3 runs 12 residues. Germline CDR1 is SGHNT and CDR2 is YENEEA. Trimming took off 2 bases at V and 11 bases at J, with 12 bases between the two ends. The CDR3 region has the DNA TGTGCCAGCAGCTTAAATGAGGGTAAGGCTTTCTTT. Translating gives CASSLNEGKAFF.

This clone has a handful of counts. V gene TRBV19 combines with J gene TRBJ2-7, with 10 bases matching TRBD1. This CDR3 contains 14 residues. The trim removed 3 bases at V and 2 bases at J, leaving 1 base unmatched. The V gene's germline CDR1 is LNHDA and CDR2 SQIVND (reference sequence). The CDR3 region is CASSIGTGAYEQYF. In DNA, the CDR3 is TGTGCCAGTAGTATTGGGACAGGGGCCTACGAGCAGTACTTC.

In DNA, the CDR3 is TGTGCCTGGGGAGGATGGGGGCCTAATGAGCAGTTCTTC. It translates to CAWGGWGPNEQFF. The rearrangement joins TRBV30 to TRBJ2-1; D is perhaps TRBD1 (6 bases). V was trimmed by 5 bases and J by 7 bases, leaving 15 bases between them. CDR3 length: 13 residues. CDR1 GTSNPN and CDR2 SVGIG come from the germline V gene (reference sequence). Based on the CDR3 plus reference TRBV30 and TRBJ2-1, the full variable domain is SQTIHQWPATLVQPVGSPLSLECTVEGTSNPNLYWYRQAAGRGLQLLFYSVGIGQISSEVPQNLSASRPQDRQFILSSKKLLLSDSGFYLCAWGGWGPNEQFFGPGTRLTVL.

This clone was seen only a few times. The chain couples TRBV5-1 to TRBJ2-1, with 8 bases fitting TRBD2. CDR3 length equals 15 residues. V gave up 4 bases and J gave up 7 bases; unmatched junction bases: 10. Germline V lookup: CDR1 SGHRS, CDR2 YFSETQ. CDR3 nucleotide sequence: TGCGCCAGCAGCCCCATCGGGGGGGCCTCGAATGAGCAGTTCTTC. It yields the protein CASSPIGGASNEQFF. Variable domain in full (rest from reference TRBV5-1 and TRBJ2-1): KAGVTQTPRYLIKTRGQQVTLSCSPISGHRSVSWYQQTPGQGLQFLFEYFSETQRNKGNFPGRFSGRQFSNSRSEMNVSTLELGDSALYLCASSPIGGASNEQFFGPGTRLTVL.

V gene TRBV30 combines with J gene TRBJ2-7; possibly TRBD1 for D (6 bases). Germline loops: CDR1 GTSNPN, CDR2 SVGIG (reference sequence). CDR3 length equals 12 residues. V lost 4 bases to trimming and J lost 1 base, with 8 bases between them. In DNA, the CDR3 is TGTGCCTGGACCGGACAGTCCTACGAGCAGTACTTC. Protein product: CAWTGQSYEQYF. The full variable domain, with the rest looked up from reference TRBV30 and TRBJ2-7, is SQTIHQWPATLVQPVGSPLSLECTVEGTSNPNLYWYRQAAGRGLQLLFYSVGIGQISSEVPQNLSASRPQDRQFILSSKKLLLSDSGFYLCAWTGQSYEQYFGPGTRLTVT.

In this sample, this clone turned up a few times. The V and J genes are TRBV11-3 and TRBJ1-6, with D hard to call. The CDR3 sequence is 16 residues long. Trimming removed 1 base at V and 0 bases at J, with 7 bases between. Germline CDR1 is SGHNT and CDR2 is YENEEA. The CDR3 DNA follows: TGTGCCAGCAGCTTAGCAGGTAGCTCCTATAATTCACCCCTCCACTTT. As protein: CASSLAGSSYNSPLHF.

The chain uses TRBV27 and TRBJ1-5; the D is unclear. The germline V and J ends were trimmed by 8 bases and 0 bases, with 14 bases remaining between them. CDR3 length: 15 residues. The germline CDR1 and CDR2 sequences are MNHEY and SMNVEV (reference sequence). The CDR3 sequence is CASSVSGISNQPQHF. CDR3 sequence (DNA): TGTGCCAGCTCCGTTTCCGGGATTAGCAATCAGCCCCAGCATTTT.

This chain links TRBV11-2 with TRBJ2-5, with 10 bases aligning to TRBD2. V shed 8 bases, J shed 5 bases, and the junction held 8 bases outside the gene matches. There are 14 residues in the CDR3. Germline-derived CDR1 and CDR2 are SGHAT and FQNNGV. The CDR3 loop is CASQVAGGSETQYF. CDR3 DNA: TGTGCCAGCCAAGTAGCGGGGGGTTCGGAGACCCAGTACTTC.

The V gene is TRBV15, the J gene TRBJ1-2; the D is unclear. Looked up from germline, CDR1 is LNHNV and CDR2 is YYDKDF (reference sequence). This CDR3 spans 12 amino acids. V gave up 3 bases and J gave up 8 bases, with 10 bases separating them. CDR3 residues: CATSRATGGYTF. DNA for the CDR3: TGTGCCACCAGCAGGGCGACTGGAGGCTACACCTTC.

This chain joins TRBV10-2 and TRBJ1-1; D not certain. The ends were cut back, 6 bases at V and 3 bases at J, with 5 bases in the middle. Per germline, CDR1 WSHSY and CDR2 SAAADI. This CDR3 spans 11 amino acids. CDR3 sequence (DNA): TGCGCCAGCAGCGTATACACTGAAGCTTTCTTT. Its protein product is CASSVYTEAFF.

V gene TRBV6-1 combines with J gene TRBJ2-5, with TRBD1 identical over 8 bases. Per germline, CDR1 MNHNS and CDR2 SASEGT. This CDR3 has 14 amino acids. The V segment lost 1 base and the J segment 4 bases; nucleotides outside the gene matches: 2. The CDR3 sequence is CASSEVDRGETQYF. The CDR3 nucleotides are TGTGCCAGCAGTGAAGTCGACAGGGGAGAGACCCAGTACTTC.

This clone has only a few counts. The V gene is TRBV6-1, the J gene TRBJ1-5; D gene uncertain. Trimming took 4 bases from V and 0 from J, leaving 10 bases between them. Germline CDR1 MNHNS, CDR2 SASEGT. This CDR3 has 15 amino acids. CDR3 bases: TGTGCCAGCAGTGGGCGGATGTCTAGCAATCAGCCCCAGCATTTT. Residues: CASSGRMSSNQPQHF.

This chain links TRBV10-3 with TRBJ2-2; 9 bases are a match to TRBD1. The CDR3 has 17 amino acids. Germline CDR1 reads ENHRY; CDR2 reads SYGVKD. V gave up 0 bases and J gave up 3 bases; unmatched junction bases: 5. The CDR3 DNA is TGTGCCATCAGTGAGTCCCGGGACAGGGCCGACACCGGGGAGCTGTTTTTT. This sequence encodes CAISESRDRADTGELFF.

The chain links TRBV5-1 to TRBJ2-6, with TRBD2 matching 13 bases. CDR3 length: 18 amino acids. Per the germline V gene, CDR1 is SGHRS and CDR2 is YFSETQ. The V gene end was trimmed by 3 bases and the J gene end by 3 bases; junction bases not matched to a gene: 6. The CDR3 reads CASSYGLAGVDGANVLTF. In nucleotides, the CDR3 is TGCGCCAGCAGCTACGGACTAGCGGGGGTGGATGGGGCCAACGTCCTGACTTTC.

The chain has TRBV30 and TRBJ1-2; 12 bases match TRBD1. CDR1 and CDR2 (germline): GTSNPN, SVGIG (reference sequence). CDR3 size: 15 residues. After removal of 4 bases from V and 3 bases from J, the junction contained 6 bases not matched to a gene. The CDR3 nucleotides read TGTGCCTGGACCGAGGGGACAGGGGGCTACTATGGCTACACCTTC. Amino acid sequence: CAWTEGTGGYYGYTF.

The genes are TRBV5-1 and TRBJ2-3; TRBD1 matches at 10 bases. V lost 4 bases and J lost 3; bases outside the gene matches: 5. The germline CDR1 and CDR2 sequences are SGHRS and YFSETQ. The CDR3 extends over 15 amino acids. The CDR3 nucleotides read TGCGCCAGCAGCCCCGGGACAGGGGAGACAGATACGCAGTATTTT. It is translated as CASSPGTGETDTQYF.

This chain uses TRBV5-1 with TRBJ1-2; TRBD1 agrees at 10 bases. The CDR3 sequence is 14 residues long. Germline V lookup: CDR1 SGHRS, CDR2 YFSETQ. Trimming cost V 4 bases and J 8 bases; bases outside gene matches: 8. The CDR3 spells CASSRGQGGIGYTF. The CDR3 DNA reads as TGCGCCAGCAGCCGCGGACAGGGGGGAATAGGCTACACCTTC.

On this clone: A read error may produce the germline difference seen at one junction end. Different DNA sequences within this sample yield the same CDR3. The rearrangement links TRBV29-1 to TRBJ2-5; tentative D call: TRBD2 (5 bases). The CDR3 has 15 amino acids. The germline V gene encodes CDR1 SQVTM and CDR2 ANQGSEA. The CDR3: CSVEDAWAGEETQYF. CDR3 nucleotides: TGCAGCGTTGAAGATGCGTGGGCGGGTGAGGAGACCCAATACTTC.

V is TRBV5-6 and J is TRBJ2-3, with D unresolved. This CDR3 spans 17 amino acids. Trimming took 0 bases from V and 0 from J, leaving 14 bases between them. The germline CDR1 and CDR2 sequences are SGHDT and YYEEEE. The CDR3 protein is CASSLVRDSLSTDTQYF. The CDR3 coding sequence is TGTGCCAGCAGCTTGGTACGTGACTCCCTGAGCACAGATACGCAGTATTTT. Filled out from reference TRBV5-6 and TRBJ2-3, the complete variable domain reads DAGVTQSPTHLIKTRGQQVTLRCSPKSGHDTVSWYQQALGQGPQFIFQYYEEEERQRGNFPDRFSGHQFPNYSSELNVNALLLGDSALYLCASSLVRDSLSTDTQYFGPGTRLTVL.

This clone was found a few times. The rearrangement links TRBV6-1 to TRBJ1-5; D may be TRBD1 (5 bases). Germline V gene lookup returns CDR1 MNHNS and CDR2 SASEGT. V was trimmed by 4 bases and J by 5 bases, leaving 12 bases between them. The CDR3 is 14 amino acids. The CDR3 nucleotides are TGTGCCAGCAGTGTCCAGGGTGGGGATCAGCCCCAGCATTTT. Translated: CASSVQGGDQPQHF.

This chain uses TRBV5-1 with TRBJ2-2; 9 bases fit TRBD1. J was trimmed by 2 bases and V by 1 base; bases with no gene match: 6. CDR3 length: 17 amino acids. Germline V CDR1 and CDR2: SGHRS, YFSETQ. The CDR3 sequence is CASSLTPGQGNTGELFF. CDR3 sequence (DNA): TGCGCCAGCAGCTTGACCCCGGGACAGGGTAACACCGGGGAGCTGTTTTTT. The variable domain in full, completed from reference TRBV5-1 and TRBJ2-2, reads KAGVTQTPRYLIKTRGQQVTLSCSPISGHRSVSWYQQTPGQGLQFLFEYFSETQRNKGNFPGRFSGRQFSNSRSEMNVSTLELGDSALYLCASSLTPGQGNTGELFFGEGSRLTVL.

The CDR3, as DNA: TGTGCCAGCAGTTCCGCGGGAGCCGACTCCTACGAGCAGTACTTC. Protein product: CASSSAGADSYEQYF. This rearrangement joins TRBV6-5 to TRBJ2-7, with 7 nucleotides matching TRBD2. Germline trimming cut 4 bases from V and 0 bases from J; bases unmatched to any gene: 6. This CDR3 spans 15 amino acids. Germline V gene sequence: CDR1 MNHEY, CDR2 SVGAGI.